The 26 T cell receptor beta chains below were found in one sample sequenced in a study of OX40 agonist ivuxolimab in advanced cancers. Only in-frame clones appear in the TCRdb table, and some are missing; sequencing was by immunoSEQ multiplex PCR. In the table there are 100,000 to 150,000 clones, 90% of which are singletons. Sequenced material: CD4+ or CD8+ T cells sorted from blood, taken in a trial of the OX40 agonist ivuxolimab. The receptors originated from an adult with an advanced solid tumor such as melanoma, head and neck, liver or kidney cancer.

The rearrangement uses TRBV30 and TRBJ2-7; TRBD1 is a possible D gene (5 bases). CDR3 length: 15 residues. V was trimmed by 5 bases and J by 7 bases, leaving 24 bases between them. Germline V gene sequence: CDR1 GTSNPN, CDR2 SVGIG (reference sequence). CDR3 nucleotides: TGTGCCTGGGCTACTCGGACATCCAGCCGAAGGGAGCAGTACTTC. It specifies CAWATRTSSRREQYF.

This sequence joins TRBV7-3 and TRBJ1-6; weak D call: TRBD1 (6 bases). This CDR3 is 13 amino acids long. Between the trimmed V and J ends, which lost 3 bases and 12 bases, there was a span of 12 bases. CDR1 is SGHTA and CDR2 is FQGTGA in the germline V gene. This chain's CDR3 is CASSFTGLGPLHF. The CDR3 bases are TGTGCCAGCAGCTTTACAGGGTTAGGACCCCTCCACTTT.

The J gene is TRBJ2-3, the V gene TRBV5-1, with 8 nucleotides matching TRBD2. After removal of 0 bases from V and 7 bases from J, the junction contained 10 bases not matched to a gene. CDR3 length: 16 amino acids. Germline-derived CDR1 and CDR2 are SGHRS and YFSETQ. The CDR3 coding sequence is TGCGCCAGCAGCTTGGGATTGGCCGGGAGGGGGAATACGCAGTATTTT. Amino acid sequence: CASSLGLAGRGNTQYF.

The rearrangement joins TRBV5-1 to TRBJ2-3; no definite D call. The CDR3 totals 13 residues. The V gene lost 0 bases and the J gene lost 4 bases, with 6 bases spanning the gap. The germline V gene encodes CDR1 SGHRS and CDR2 YFSETQ. CDR3 in DNA: TGCGCCAGCAGCTTGGAGCTAGCAGATACGCAGTATTTT. As protein: CASSLELADTQYF. Using reference TRBV5-1 and TRBJ2-3 for the parts outside the CDR3, the full variable domain is KAGVTQTPRYLIKTRGQQVTLSCSPISGHRSVSWYQQTPGQGLQFLFEYFSETQRNKGNFPGRFSGRQFSNSRSEMNVSTLELGDSALYLCASSLELADTQYFGPGTRLTVL.

In its sample, this clone was seen a few times. This sequence joins TRBV7-2 and TRBJ2-5; 7 nucleotides line up with TRBD2. After removal of 1 base from V and 5 bases from J, the junction contained 7 bases not matched to a gene. CDR3 length: 15 amino acids. In germline, CDR1 is SGHTA, CDR2 FQGNSA. The DNA of the CDR3 is TGTGCCAGCAGCTTAGGCAGCGGGGAGGGGGAGACCCAGTACTTC. Translating gives CASSLGSGEGETQYF. The full variable domain, completed using reference TRBV7-2 and TRBJ2-5, is GAGVSQSPSNKVTEKGKDVELRCDPISGHTALYWYRQSLGQGLEFLIYFQGNSAPDKSGLPSDRFSAERTGGSVSTLTIQRTQQEDSAVYLCASSLGSGEGETQYFGPGTRLLVL.

This clone is a singleton in its sample. The V and J genes are TRBV19 and TRBJ2-5; maybe TRBD1 (6 bases). The CDR3 is 13 residues long. V was trimmed by 2 bases and J by 5 bases, leaving 9 bases between them. CDR1 is LNHDA and CDR2 is SQIVND in the germline V gene (reference sequence). The CDR3 nucleotides read TGTGCCAGTAGTATAAGGGGGATCGAGACCCAGTACTTC. It encodes CASSIRGIETQYF.

This sequence joins TRBV28 and TRBJ1-1; the D gene is possibly TRBD1 (6 bases). Germline loops: CDR1 MDHEN, CDR2 SYDVKM. This CDR3 has 12 amino acids. Trimming took 8 bases from V and 7 from J, leaving 14 bases between them. This CDR3 is CASSPGQDEAFF. CDR3 nucleotide sequence: TGTGCCAGCTCGCCGGGACAAGATGAAGCTTTCTTT.

The rearrangement uses TRBV30 and TRBJ2-5; D is unclear. Trimming pared 0 bases from V and 1 base from J, leaving 6 bases between. Germline values: CDR1 GTSNPN, CDR2 SVGIG (reference sequence). The CDR3 loop spans 13 amino acids. The CDR3 DNA reads TGTGCCTGGAGTGTGGCGATCCAAGAGACCCAGTACTTC. Protein product: CAWSVAIQETQYF. Based on the CDR3 plus reference TRBV30 and TRBJ2-5, the full variable domain is SQTIHQWPATLVQPVGSPLSLECTVEGTSNPNLYWYRQAAGRGLQLLFYSVGIGQISSEVPQNLSASRPQDRQFILSSKKLLLSDSGFYLCAWSVAIQETQYFGPGTRLLVL.

On this clone: Other DNA sequences of this sample code for an identical CDR3. The chain has TRBV5-1 and TRBJ1-1, with no clear D. CDR3 length equals 13 residues. CDR1 is SGHRS, CDR2 YFSETQ, per germline. With 0 bases removed from V and 2 bases from J, the gap between germline ends came to 5 bases. CDR3 residues: CASSLVPNTEAFF. The CDR3 nucleotides read TGCGCCAGCAGCTTGGTGCCCAACACTGAAGCTTTCTTT. The complete variable domain, with remaining parts taken from reference TRBV5-1 and TRBJ1-1, reads KAGVTQTPRYLIKTRGQQVTLSCSPISGHRSVSWYQQTPGQGLQFLFEYFSETQRNKGNFPGRFSGRQFSNSRSEMNVSTLELGDSALYLCASSLVPNTEAFFGQGTRLTVV.

V gene TRBV10-2 combines with J gene TRBJ2-1; TRBD1 is a possible D gene (6 bases). Trimming took 7 bases from V and 0 from J, leaving 13 bases between them. The CDR3 loop spans 15 amino acids. CDR1 is WSHSY, CDR2 SAAADI, per germline. DNA for the CDR3: TGCGCCAGCAAAGACAGGTCGAGCTCCTACAATGAGCAGTTCTTC. Its protein is CASKDRSSSYNEQFF.

The V gene is TRBV5-4, the J gene TRBJ1-1, with no clear D. V lost 4 bases to trimming and J lost 8 bases, with 24 bases between them. The CDR3 covers 16 residues. Germline-derived CDR1 and CDR2 are SGHNT and YYREEE (reference sequence). The CDR3 here is CASSRETRVWEKEAFF. For the CDR3, the DNA is TGTGCCAGCAGCCGCGAAACCCGGGTCTGGGAAAAAGAAGCTTTCTTT.

The chain combines TRBV5-8 with TRBJ2-7; 12 nucleotides agree with TRBD1. V shed 9 bases and J 6 bases; nucleotides not matched to a gene: 7. CDR3 length: 13 amino acids. Germline CDR1 SGHTS, CDR2 YDEGEE. The CDR3 reads CATARDRGREQYF. The CDR3 nucleotides are TGTGCCACGGCTAGGGACAGGGGGCGCGAGCAGTACTTC.

This clone has just one count. This rearrangement joins TRBV7-3 to TRBJ2-5; D uncertain. Looked up from germline, CDR1 is SGHTA and CDR2 is FQGTGA. This CDR3 is 11 amino acids long. Trimming removed 4 bases at V and 4 bases at J, with 4 bases between. CDR3 coding DNA: TGTGCCAGCAGCTCTCTAGAGACCCAGTACTTC. It encodes CASSSLETQYF.

The chain combines TRBV5-1 with TRBJ2-1; 11 bases map to TRBD2. This CDR3 has 19 residues. Germline trimming cut 6 bases from V and 4 bases from J; bases unmatched to any gene: 18. The germline CDR1 and CDR2 sequences are SGHRS and YFSETQ. The CDR3: CASKPIGTSGSRGYNEQFF. The CDR3 DNA reads TGCGCCAGCAAGCCGATCGGGACTAGCGGCAGTCGGGGGTACAATGAGCAGTTCTTC.

The J gene is TRBJ2-3, the V gene TRBV9; D possibly corresponds to TRBD1 (6 bases). This CDR3 has 16 amino acids. Germline V gene data show CDR1 as SGDLS and CDR2 as YYNGEE. Trimming took off 4 bases at V and 0 bases at J, with 15 bases between the two ends. The CDR3: CASSLDQGQSTDTQYF. Written as DNA, the CDR3 is TGTGCCAGCAGCCTCGACCAGGGGCAGAGCACAGATACGCAGTATTTT.

The genes are TRBV5-8 and TRBJ1-1, with unresolved D. CDR1 and CDR2 from the germline V gene are SGHTS and YDEGEE. The CDR3 consists of 12 residues. Between the trimmed V and J ends, which lost 0 bases and 7 bases, there was a span of 7 bases. CDR3 sequence reads: CASSLVPNEAFF. Here the CDR3 DNA reads TGTGCCAGCAGCTTGGTCCCTAATGAAGCTTTCTTT.

The chain links TRBV6-1 to TRBJ1-1, with no clear D. This CDR3 has 13 residues. Germline CDR1 MNHNS, CDR2 SASEGT. V was clipped by 5 bases and J by 1 base, with 8 bases between them. The CDR3 here is CASSTPENTEAFF. The CDR3 region has the DNA TGTGCCAGCAGTACCCCTGAGAACACTGAAGCTTTCTTT.

The V and J genes are TRBV7-9 and TRBJ2-7; weak D call: TRBD1 (6 bases). The CDR3 runs 16 residues. The germline V gene has CDR1 SEHNR and CDR2 FQNEAQ (reference sequence). Trimming shortened V by 4 bases and J by 3 bases, and 19 bases separated the two germline ends. CDR3 protein: CASSSPLTGLSYEQYF. Written as DNA, the CDR3 is TGTGCCAGCAGCTCCCCCCTTACAGGGTTGAGCTACGAGCAGTACTTC.

V usage is TRBV6-1 and J usage is TRBJ2-1; D call uncertain. Germline CDR1 and CDR2: MNHNS and SASEGT. The CDR3 sequence is 16 residues long. The V and J ends lost 0 bases and 3 bases respectively, with 12 bases between them. CDR3: CASSEARRRGYNEQFF. CDR3 coding DNA: TGTGCCAGCAGTGAAGCTAGGCGACGAGGCTACAATGAGCAGTTCTTC.

The chain recombines TRBV28 with TRBJ1-1; 7 nucleotides align to TRBD1. Germline V gene data show CDR1 as MDHEN and CDR2 as SYDVKM. V shed 5 bases and J 11 bases; nucleotides not matched to a gene: 5. CDR3 size: 11 residues. The CDR3 is CASSQGVRAFF. CDR3 DNA sequence: TGTGCCAGCAGTCAGGGGGTTCGGGCTTTCTTT.

This sequence joins TRBV5-8 and TRBJ1-5; no definite D call. The germline CDR1 and CDR2 sequences are SGHTS and YDEGEE. The CDR3 contains 14 residues. V was shortened by 4 bases and J by 4 bases, with 12 bases between the two germline ends. DNA for the CDR3: TGTGCCAGCAGCCCGAACCGAGGGAATCAGCCCCAGCATTTT. Residues: CASSPNRGNQPQHF.

The V and J genes are TRBV19 and TRBJ2-5; TRBD2 matches at 8 bases. V shed 3 bases, J shed 1 base, and the junction held 4 bases outside the gene matches. The CDR3 consists of 15 residues. Germline V gene sequence: CDR1 LNHDA, CDR2 SQIVND (reference sequence). CDR3 in DNA: TGTGCCAGTAGTATTGGGCTAGCGGGCCAAGAGACCCAGTACTTC. Its translation: CASSIGLAGQETQYF.

J is TRBJ2-1 and V is TRBV18; no reliable D call. The germline V gene encodes CDR1 KGHSH and CDR2 LQKENI. The CDR3 contains 11 residues. The V end was cut by 3 bases, the J end by 10 bases, with 7 bases between. Here the CDR3 reads CASSPSLEQFF. For the CDR3, the DNA is TGTGCCAGCTCACCGTCTCTCGAGCAGTTCTTC.

This rearrangement joins TRBV6-4 to TRBJ2-3; a possible D gene is TRBD2 (5 bases). V lost 2 bases and J 9 bases, leaving 15 bases between the germline ends. The CDR3 contains 14 residues. Germline V CDR1 and CDR2: MRHNA, SNTAGT. The CDR3 region has the DNA TGTGCCAGCAGTGACGAGGACCCCGGCGGGACGCAGTATTTT. Protein product: CASSDEDPGGTQYF.

The rearrangement uses TRBV19 and TRBJ1-2; 7 nucleotides line up with TRBD1. The CDR3 runs to 15 residues. CDR1 is LNHDA and CDR2 is SQIVND in the germline V gene (reference sequence). The V and J ends lost 5 bases and 8 bases, in that order; junction bases with no gene match: 14. The CDR3 is CASSPSPKGAQGYTF. The CDR3 DNA follows: TGTGCCAGTAGTCCTAGCCCAAAGGGGGCGCAGGGCTACACCTTC.

In its sample, this clone was seen once. The genes are TRBV27 and TRBJ2-4; D is possibly TRBD1 (6 bases). The CDR3 consists of 16 residues. CDR1 and CDR2 (germline): MNHEY, SMNVEV (reference sequence). Between the trimmed V and J ends, which lost 2 bases and 1 base, there was a span of 12 bases. The CDR3 coding sequence is TGTGCCAGCAGTTTAGCAGGGGTTTCTGCCAAAAACATTCAGTACTTC. This codes for CASSLAGVSAKNIQYF.